This T cell receptor beta chain is from a study of T-cell reconstitution after alpha-beta-depleted transplantation in children. Preparation of the TCRbeta library involved a method that used unique molecular identifiers. TCRdb recomputed calls from the PCR reads with MiXCR, one row per CDR3 protein. Of some 500,000 distinct CDR3 sequences listed, approximately 32% are singletons. This clonotype showed up just a few times. Sequenced material: PBMCs from the stem cell graft donor, taken from the stem cell graft. The receptor was derived from a human donor who donated a stem cell graft to a child with aplastic anemia.

CDR3 region: CASSLDTNTGELFF. The CDR3 DNA reads TGCGCCAGCAGCTTGGACACGAACACCGGGGAGCTGTTTTTT. The rearrangement joins TRBV5-1 to TRBJ2-2, with no clear D. The CDR3 spans 14 residues. Germline CDR1 reads SGHRS; CDR2 reads YFSETQ. Trimming removed 0 bases from V and 0 bases from J, with 3 bases in between.